Below, one T cell receptor (beta chain) is given with its context. Per the authors' pipeline: The authors estimated nucleated cell counts from reference gene primer amplification. Only in-frame clones appear in the TCRdb table, and some are missing; sequencing was by immunoSEQ multiplex PCR. The V and J calls and clone size were taken over from that table, and D and trimming were inferred from the DNA. This table has about 210,000 clones, around 83% appearing once. The data are from a study of blood T cell repertoires in COVID-19. Study context: The study drew acute and convalescent COVID-19 samples from the United States, Italy and Spain. T cells, B-cell-depleted T cells, or PBMCs supplied cDNA or gDNA.

CDR3 size: 19 residues. Looked up from germline, CDR1 is LGHNA and CDR2 is YSLEER. After removal of 0 bases from V and 0 bases from J, the junction contained 6 bases not matched to a gene. The J gene is TRBJ2-7, the V gene TRBV4-3; TRBD2 agrees at 15 bases. This receptor was obtained from a man in his fifties with active or convalescent COVID-19. Sequences were obtained from peripheral blood. The DNA of the CDR3 is TGCGCCAGCAGCCAAGAAAGGGGACTAGCGGGGGGCCGCTCCTACGAGCAGTACTTC. Translation: CASSQERGLAGGRSYEQYF.